This entry describes one T cell receptor beta chain. Repertoires were generated with immunoSEQ multiplex PCR, while TCRdb's copy carries only in-frame clones and drops some. The sample holds 90,000 to 150,000 clones, approximately 80% seen once. This entry comes from a study of blood T cell repertoires in COVID-19. The trim removed 0 bases at V and 9 bases at J, leaving 11 bases unmatched. This CDR3 is built from 16 residues. The germline V gene encodes CDR1 SGHRS and CDR2 YFSETQ. The chain links TRBV5-1 to TRBJ2-7, with 11 bases that match TRBD1. Sequenced input: peripheral blood. This receptor was obtained from a human donor in a cohort sampled during active COVID-19. The CDR3 DNA reads as TGCGCCAGCAGCTTGGCCGGGACAGGGGGACCGAAAGGGCAGTACTTC. Protein: CASSLAGTGGPKGQYF.